The sequence of this T cell receptor (beta chain) was determined in a study of blood T cell repertoires in COVID-19. Study summary: Material from acute and convalescent COVID-19 was sourced from the United States, Italy and Spain.

Germline V gives CDR1 SGHTA, CDR2 FQGNSA. The CDR3 is made up of 14 amino acids. Trimming shortened V by 6 bases and J by 4 bases, and 16 bases separated the two germline ends. The method was immunoSEQ multiplex PCR; TCRdb's version includes in-frame clones alone and lacks a portion of them. Among 430,000 or so clones listed, nearly 90% were seen once. This clonotype was obtained from a young woman who had been exposed to COVID-19. The material sequenced was PBMCs or T cells enriched from blood (not recorded which). The J gene is TRBJ2-7, the V gene TRBV7-2; TRBD1 might be the D (5 bases). CDR3 in DNA: TGTGCCAGCAGGGCAGGGTCCCACCTTTACGAGCAGTACTTC. This translates into CASRAGSHLYEQYF.